The 4 T cell receptor beta chains below come from one sample, sequenced in a study of T cells in Graves' hyperthyroidism and ophthalmopathy. Amplification yielded TCR beta CDR3 regions, with RNA transcripts as the source. In the first-round RT-PCR of the TCR CDR3, the HTBI primer set was used. TCRdb independently ran MiXCR on the multiplex PCR reads; one entry per CDR3 protein. Of hundreds of thousands of distinct CDR3 sequences listed, roughly a third are singletons. Sample: blood. These receptor sequences come from a woman in her forties with Graves' hyperthyroidism.

This clonotype was recorded a few times. The J gene is TRBJ1-2, the V gene TRBV19; D perhaps matches TRBD1 (5 bases). The CDR3 is made up of 16 amino acids. V lost 7 bases and J 5 bases, leaving 23 bases between the germline ends. Per the germline V gene, CDR1 is LNHDA and CDR2 is SQIVND (reference sequence). CDR3 in amino acids: CASTGGGGGGRYGYTF. The CDR3 bases are TGTGCCAGTACAGGTGGCGGTGGGGGGGGTCGGTATGGCTACACCTTC.

The table lists this clonotype with many counts. This chain uses TRBV19 with TRBJ1-1; D ambiguous. There are 13 residues in the CDR3. Per the germline V gene, CDR1 is LNHDA and CDR2 is SQIVND (reference sequence). The V end lost 10 bases, the J end lost 10 bases, and 22 bases lay between the germline ends. CDR3 in DNA: TGTGCCATTCGACCTGGGGAGGGTTCAGGAGCTTTCTTT. This encodes CAIRPGEGSGAFF. The complete variable domain, with remaining parts taken from reference TRBV19 and TRBJ1-1, reads DGGITQSPKYLFRKEGQNVTLSCEQNLNHDAMYWYRQDPGQGLRLIYYSQIVNDFQKGDIAEGYSVSREKKESFPLTVTSAQKNPTAFYLCAIRPGEGSGAFFGQGTRLTVV.

Of note for this clonotype: The germline gene is not matched at one end of the junction; a read error may be the cause. The J gene is TRBJ2-2, the V gene TRBV7-9; a weak D match, TRBD1 (6 bases). This CDR3 comprises 16 residues. Germline CDR1 SEHNR, CDR2 FQNEAQ (reference sequence). Here the CDR3 reads CASSQVGAGNTGELFF. CDR3 DNA: TGCGCCAGCAGCCAAGTGGGGGCCGGGAACACCGGGGAGCTGTTTTTT. Variable domain in full (rest from reference TRBV7-9 and TRBJ2-2): DTGVSQNPRHKITKRGQNVTFRCDPISEHNRLYWYRQTLGQGPEFLTYFQNEAQLEKSRLLSDRFSAERPKGSFSTLEIQRTEQGDSAMYLCASSQVGAGNTGELFFGEGSRLTVL.

In its sample, this clonotype was seen a few times. The chain has TRBV29-1 and TRBJ1-1; no clear D gene. V was shortened by 7 bases and J by 0 bases, with 18 bases between the two germline ends. CDR1 is SQVTM and CDR2 is ANQGSEA in the germline V gene. This CDR3 contains 15 residues. The CDR3 spells CSARTVDTLNTEAFF. DNA for the CDR3: TGCAGCGCCCGTACAGTTGACACTTTGAACACTGAAGCTTTCTTT.